This T cell receptor beta chain came from a study of cytomegalovirus exposure and HLA in healthy donors. A remark on this clone: The target antigen is unknown.

The study's findings and limits: The authors enumerated 150 to 200 TCR beta chains as linked to cytomegalovirus. The likely explanation for a cluster of highly shared sequence variants was sequencing artifact.

PCR was performed using 60 Vbeta and 13 Jbeta primers. Measured with immunoSEQ multiplex PCR; TCRdb has only the in-frame clones, and not every one. The sample has 100,000 to 150,000 clones, around 73% seen once. This TCR derives from a middle-aged woman in good health and CMV-seropositive. The material sequenced was PBMCs.

CDR3 in amino acids: CASSDWTSSPLHF. CDR3 coding DNA: TGCGCCAGCAGTGATTGGACAAGTTCACCCCTCCACTTT. This rearrangement joins TRBV10-2 to TRBJ1-6, with D perhaps matching TRBD1 (5 bases). The CDR3 is 13 amino acids. V lost 3 bases and J lost 9, with 9 bases in between. CDR1 is WSHSY and CDR2 is SAAADI in the germline V gene.